This TCR beta chain was captured in a study of blood T cell repertoires in COVID-19. In the study overall: Researchers got acute and convalescent COVID-19 samples from the United States, Italy and Spain.

This clone has at least ten counts. Data came from immunoSEQ multiplex PCR; TCRdb stores just in-frame clones and leaves some out. The repertoire holds about 99,000 clones, with 70% to 80% as singletons. Sequenced: peripheral blood. This clonotype was sampled from a woman of 80 years or more with active or convalescent COVID-19.

DNA for the CDR3: TGTGCCAGCAGTACCGTGGGCGAAGGAAACACCATATATTTT. The encoded protein is CASSTVGEGNTIYF. The chain employs TRBV27 and TRBJ1-3; D gene ambiguous. CDR3 length: 14 residues. V was cut by 5 bases and J by 4 bases, with 12 bases left in between. The germline CDR1 and CDR2 sequences are MNHEY and SMNVEV (reference sequence).